This is a list of T cell receptor beta chains from one sample in a study of T cell responses to AZD1222 COVID-19 vaccine. Repertoires were generated with immunoSEQ multiplex PCR, while TCRdb's copy carries only in-frame clones and drops some. In the table there are roughly 150,000 clones, around 88% of which are singletons. Sample: peripheral blood, taken on day 0 of AZD1222 vaccination. These receptors all stem from an adult in good health. The CDR3 runs from the conserved cysteine through the conserved F or W. The D gene is left open where the match is weak. Expanded clones are given a class, and other clones once, few, many or no size at all.

abundance: NA
d_gene: TRBD1
j_gene: TRBJ1-5
v_gene: TRBV6-2/TRBV6-3
CDR3aa: CASSPFTTGGRGQPQHF
CDR3nt: TGTGCCAGCAGTCCGTTCACGACAGGGGGGCGAGGTCAGCCCCAGCATTTT

abundance: NA
d_gene: TRBD1
j_gene: TRBJ2-3
v_gene: TRBV5-6
CDR3aa: CASSLGTQGPGTQYF
CDR3nt: TGTGCCAGCAGCTTGGGTACACAGGGGCCCGGTACGCAGTATTTT

abundance: NA
d_gene: TRBD2
j_gene: TRBJ2-3
v_gene: TRBV2
CDR3aa: CASIYGRAGTDTQYF
CDR3nt: TGTGCCAGCATCTACGGGAGGGCCGGAACAGATACGCAGTATTTT

abundance: NA
d_gene: TRBD2
j_gene: TRBJ2-2
v_gene: TRBV7-3
CDR3aa: CASSQTSRSTGELFF
CDR3nt: TGTGCCAGCAGCCAGACTAGCAGGTCCACCGGGGAGCTGTTTTTT

abundance: NA
d_gene: TRBD1
j_gene: TRBJ2-7
v_gene: TRBV7-2
CDR3aa: CASSLTLQGMGQQYF
CDR3nt: TGTGCCAGCAGCTTAACTTTACAGGGGATGGGACAGCAGTACTTC

abundance: NA
d_gene: NA
j_gene: TRBJ1-1
v_gene: TRBV7-3
CDR3aa: CASSSRGNTEAFF
CDR3nt: TGTGCCAGCAGCTCCAGGGGGAACACTGAAGCTTTCTTT

abundance: NA
d_gene: NA
j_gene: TRBJ2-2
v_gene: TRBV27
CDR3aa: CASGRGSGGELFF
CDR3nt: TGTGCCAGCGGCCGGGGCTCTGGCGGGGAGCTGTTTTTT

abundance: NA
d_gene: NA
j_gene: TRBJ1-5
v_gene: TRBV19
CDR3aa: CASSMIGVSNQPQHF
CDR3nt: TGTGCCAGTAGTATGATAGGGGTTAGCAATCAGCCCCAGCATTTT

abundance: NA
d_gene: NA
j_gene: TRBJ1-4
v_gene: TRBV11-2
CDR3aa: CASSLGRSANEKLFF
CDR3nt: TGTGCCAGCAGCTTAGGCCGGAGCGCTAATGAAAAACTGTTTTTT

abundance: once
d_gene: TRBD2
j_gene: TRBJ2-1
v_gene: TRBV19
CDR3aa: CATGLAGGEQFF
CDR3nt: TGTGCCACAGGACTAGCGGGAGGAGAGCAGTTCTTC

abundance: NA
d_gene: NA
j_gene: TRBJ2-5
v_gene: TRBV24-1
CDR3aa: CATSWQETQYF
CDR3nt: TGTGCCACCAGTTGGCAAGAGACCCAGTACTTC

abundance: few
d_gene: NA
j_gene: TRBJ1-2
v_gene: TRBV19
CDR3aa: CATRADGYTF
CDR3nt: TGTGCCACGCGTGCAGATGGCTACACCTTC

abundance: NA
d_gene: TRBD1
j_gene: TRBJ1-1
v_gene: TRBV30
CDR3aa: CAWRLDRVDEAFF
CDR3nt: TGTGCCTGGAGGTTGGACAGGGTGGATGAAGCTTTCTTT

abundance: NA
d_gene: NA
j_gene: TRBJ1-2
v_gene: TRBV6-6
CDR3aa: CASSLGLYGYTF
CDR3nt: TGTGCCAGCAGTTTGGGCCTCTATGGCTACACCTTC

abundance: few
d_gene: TRBD1
j_gene: TRBJ1-3
v_gene: TRBV9
CDR3aa: CASSEGQGFSGNTIYF
CDR3nt: TGTGCCAGCAGCGAGGGACAGGGCTTCTCTGGAAACACCATATATTTT

abundance: NA
d_gene: NA
j_gene: TRBJ1-2
v_gene: TRBV10-3
CDR3aa: CAISEAANNYGYTF
CDR3nt: TGTGCCATCAGTGAAGCCGCGAATAACTATGGCTACACCTTC

abundance: NA
d_gene: TRBD2
j_gene: TRBJ2-3
v_gene: TRBV30
CDR3aa: CAWSAETSGRLDTQYF
CDR3nt: TGTGCCTGGAGTGCGGAGACTAGCGGGAGATTAGATACGCAGTATTTT

abundance: once
d_gene: NA
j_gene: TRBJ1-2
v_gene: TRBV29-1
CDR3aa: CSVEEATPTRDPNYGYTF
CDR3nt: TGCAGCGTTGAAGAGGCCACACCGACCAGGGACCCTAACTATGGCTACACCTTC

abundance: NA
d_gene: NA
j_gene: TRBJ2-1
v_gene: TRBV6-2/TRBV6-3
CDR3aa: CASSTTSPPKNEQFF
CDR3nt: TGTGCCAGCAGCACTACTAGCCCCCCGAAAAATGAGCAGTTCTTC

abundance: many
d_gene: NA
j_gene: TRBJ1-1
v_gene: TRBV3-1/TRBV3-2
CDR3aa: CASSTPGGRAEAFF
CDR3nt: TGTGCCAGCAGCACTCCGGGAGGGCGAGCTGAAGCTTTCTTT

abundance: NA
d_gene: NA
j_gene: TRBJ2-7
v_gene: TRBV5-6
CDR3aa: CASSSPGPYEQYF
CDR3nt: TGTGCCAGCAGCTCCCCCGGACCCTACGAGCAGTACTTC

abundance: once
d_gene: NA
j_gene: TRBJ1-4
v_gene: TRBV15
CDR3aa: CATSRGYQGTNEKLFF
CDR3nt: TGTGCCACCAGCAGAGGATATCAGGGGACTAATGAAAAACTGTTTTTT

abundance: once
d_gene: NA
j_gene: TRBJ2-3
v_gene: TRBV7-2
CDR3aa: CASSLGRDTQYF
CDR3nt: TGTGCCAGCAGCCTTGGGAGGGATACGCAGTATTTT

abundance: NA
d_gene: TRBD1
j_gene: TRBJ2-7
v_gene: TRBV27
CDR3aa: CARGSHRGKCCPSHEQYF
CDR3nt: TGTGCCAGGGGTTCGCACAGGGGGAAATGCTGTCCGTCGCACGAGCAGTACTTC

abundance: NA
d_gene: NA
j_gene: TRBJ1-1
v_gene: TRBV2
CDR3aa: CASSWYALNTEAFF
CDR3nt: TGTGCCAGCAGTTGGTATGCTTTGAACACTGAAGCTTTCTTT

abundance: NA
d_gene: TRBD2
j_gene: TRBJ2-3
v_gene: TRBV19
CDR3aa: CASSMGGAGVGLDTQYF
CDR3nt: TGTGCCAGTAGTATGGGGGGAGCGGGAGTGGGTTTAGATACGCAGTATTTT

abundance: NA
d_gene: NA
j_gene: TRBJ1-1
v_gene: TRBV18
CDR3aa: CASSPGGGRREAFF
CDR3nt: TGTGCCAGCTCACCAGGGGGGGGCCGCCGGGAAGCTTTCTTT

abundance: NA
d_gene: NA
j_gene: TRBJ1-2
v_gene: TRBV30
CDR3aa: CAWSKRVYGYTF
CDR3nt: TGTGCCTGGAGTAAGCGTGTCTATGGCTACACCTTC

abundance: NA
d_gene: NA
j_gene: TRBJ2-7
v_gene: TRBV2
CDR3aa: CASSAGLTYEQYF
CDR3nt: TGTGCCAGCAGCGCAGGGTTGACCTACGAGCAGTACTTC

abundance: NA
d_gene: NA
j_gene: TRBJ1-5
v_gene: TRBV30
CDR3aa: CALAQGVSQPQHF
CDR3nt: TGTGCTCTCGCCCAGGGTGTGTCCCAGCCCCAGCATTTT

abundance: NA
d_gene: NA
j_gene: TRBJ1-2
v_gene: TRBV19
CDR3aa: CASSPRAHHYGYTF
CDR3nt: TGTGCCAGTAGTCCCAGGGCCCACCACTATGGCTACACCTTC

abundance: NA
d_gene: TRBD1
j_gene: TRBJ1-1
v_gene: TRBV9
CDR3aa: CASSPQQGRTEAFF
CDR3nt: TGTGCCAGCAGCCCTCAACAGGGGAGGACTGAAGCTTTCTTT

abundance: NA
d_gene: TRBD1
j_gene: TRBJ2-5
v_gene: TRBV11-3
CDR3aa: CASSSDFRDSQETQYF
CDR3nt: TGTGCCAGCAGCTCAGACTTTAGGGACAGCCAAGAGACCCAGTACTTC

abundance: NA
d_gene: NA
j_gene: TRBJ1-1
v_gene: TRBV5-1
CDR3aa: CASSLGGRTEAFF
CDR3nt: TGCGCCAGCAGCTTGGGAGGTAGAACTGAAGCTTTCTTT

abundance: NA
d_gene: NA
j_gene: TRBJ2-3
v_gene: TRBV30
CDR3aa: CAWSRAGSDTQYF
CDR3nt: TGTGCCTGGAGTCGGGCAGGGTCAGATACGCAGTATTTT

abundance: NA
d_gene: NA
j_gene: TRBJ2-2
v_gene: TRBV9
CDR3aa: CASSVATASGELFF
CDR3nt: TGTGCCAGCAGCGTAGCAACGGCTTCCGGGGAGCTGTTTTTT